This passage covers 21 T cell receptor beta chains from one sample sequenced in a study of OX40 agonist ivuxolimab in advanced cancers. The table came from immunoSEQ multiplex PCR; TCRdb's copy has only in-frame clones and leaves some out. The repertoire holds more than 65,000 clones, about 89% seen once, with about 0.29% in the top ten. Sequencing used CD4+ or CD8+ T cells sorted from blood, obtained in a trial of the OX40 agonist ivuxolimab. The receptors were sampled from an adult with an advanced solid tumor such as melanoma, head and neck, liver or kidney cancer.

The rearrangement uses TRBV19 and TRBJ1-2; TRBD1 is a possible D gene (5 bases). The germline gives CDR1 LNHDA, CDR2 SQIVND (reference sequence). This CDR3 has 15 amino acids. Between the trimmed V and J ends, which lost 5 bases and 3 bases, there was a span of 16 bases. The CDR3 reads CASSVAGRLDYGYTF. The CDR3 region has the DNA TGTGCCAGTAGTGTGGCGGGGCGCCTAGACTATGGCTACACCTTC.

This sequence joins TRBV14 and TRBJ2-1, with D unresolved. Germline assignment: CDR1 SGHDN and CDR2 FVKESK. CDR3 length: 15 residues. The V gene lost 0 bases and the J gene lost 7 bases, with 13 bases spanning the gap. CDR3 DNA: TGTGCCAGCAGCCAAGAGACCGTTTCCGGGAATGAGCAGTTCTTC. Translated: CASSQETVSGNEQFF.

This chain uses TRBV11-2 with TRBJ1-1; TRBD1 is a possible D gene (5 bases). There are 15 residues in the CDR3. From germline, CDR1 is SGHAT and CDR2 FQNNGV. Trimming left V 5 bases short and J 1 base short, with 14 bases between. For the CDR3, the DNA is TGTGCCAGCAGCATAAATGGGGCTGAGAACACTGAAGCTTTCTTT. Protein: CASSINGAENTEAFF.

This sequence joins TRBV19 and TRBJ2-1; 12 bases align to TRBD1. Trimming cost V 9 bases and J 8 bases; bases outside gene matches: 5. Per germline, CDR1 LNHDA and CDR2 SQIVND (reference sequence). This CDR3 comprises 13 residues. The CDR3 sequence is CASGTGGLYEQFF. CDR3 DNA: TGTGCCAGCGGGACAGGGGGCTTATATGAGCAGTTCTTC.

The chain combines TRBV19 with TRBJ2-1, with a weak D call TRBD2 (6 bases). Germline V gives CDR1 LNHDA, CDR2 SQIVND (reference sequence). CDR3 size: 15 residues. V gave up 4 bases and J gave up 0 bases, with 10 bases separating them. This CDR3 reads CASSRDFLSYNEQFF. The DNA for the CDR3 is TGTGCCAGTAGTAGGGACTTCCTCTCCTACAATGAGCAGTTCTTC.

The genes are TRBV10-1 and TRBJ2-7; D is unclear. Germline CDR1 reads WNHNN; CDR2 reads SYGVQD (reference sequence). The CDR3 has 14 amino acids. Trimming stripped 3 bases from V and 2 bases from J, with 11 bases between. This chain's CDR3 is CASSDRRAPYEQYF. The DNA for the CDR3 is TGCGCCAGCAGTGACCGAAGAGCCCCCTACGAGCAGTACTTC.

V and J are TRBV4-1 and TRBJ1-2, with 9 bases that match TRBD1. Per the germline V gene, CDR1 is MGHRA and CDR2 is YSYEKL. V shed 4 bases and J 5 bases; nucleotides not matched to a gene: 5. The CDR3 is made up of 14 amino acids. CDR3 nucleotide sequence: TGCGCCAGCAGCCCTCCGGGACAGGGATATGGCTACACCTTC. Protein: CASSPPGQGYGYTF.

The rearrangement joins TRBV2 to TRBJ1-5; no clear D. V was cut by 4 bases and J by 4 bases, with 8 bases left in between. Germline V gene sequence: CDR1 SNHLY, CDR2 FYNNEI. The CDR3 contains 13 residues. The CDR3 DNA reads TGTGCCAGCAGTGTTGGGTGGAATCAGCCCCAGCATTTT. Amino acid sequence: CASSVGWNQPQHF. The full variable domain, completed using reference TRBV2 and TRBJ1-5, is EPEVTQTPSHQVTQMGQEVILRCVPISNHLYFYWYRQILGQKVEFLVSFYNNEISEKSEIFDDQFSVERPDGSNFTLKIRSTKLEDSAMYFCASSVGWNQPQHFGDGTRLSIL.

The J gene is TRBJ1-2, the V gene TRBV7-2, with TRBD1 identical over 11 bases. CDR3 size: 15 residues. Trimming cost V 6 bases and J 6 bases; bases outside gene matches: 9. Germline V gene lookup returns CDR1 SGHTA and CDR2 FQGNSA. CDR3 sequence reads: CASSSRTGGFDGYTF. The CDR3 DNA sequence: TGTGCCAGCAGTTCAAGGACAGGGGGCTTCGATGGCTACACCTTC.

Here the CDR3 DNA reads TGTGCCACCCGGCCGGGACCAGGTCCGTACGAGCAGTACTTC. Translated, it gives CATRPGPGPYEQYF. The genes are TRBV6-5 and TRBJ2-7; D tentatively reads TRBD1 or TRBD2 (5 bases each). Trimming removed 10 bases at V and 4 bases at J, with 20 bases between. The CDR3 spans 14 residues. CDR1 and CDR2 from the germline V gene are MNHEY and SVGAGI.

This clone was recorded only once. The chain employs TRBV5-1 and TRBJ2-4; D remains unclear. This CDR3 spans 15 amino acids. Germline assignment: CDR1 SGHRS and CDR2 YFSETQ. Trimming cost V 0 bases and J 8 bases, with 15 bases left between them. The DNA of the CDR3 is TGCGCCAGCAGCTTGGAGGGTATAGGGTGGGACATTCAGTACTTC. Translation gives CASSLEGIGWDIQYF.

This rearrangement joins TRBV4-2 to TRBJ2-7; 8 nucleotides match TRBD1. The CDR3 extends over 15 amino acids. In germline, CDR1 is LGHNA, CDR2 YNFKEQ. J was trimmed by 0 bases and V by 1 base; bases with no gene match: 2. This chain's CDR3 is CASSQGTGGSYEQYF. The DNA for the CDR3 is TGTGCCAGCAGCCAAGGAACAGGGGGCTCCTACGAGCAGTACTTC.

The genes are TRBV19 and TRBJ1-1; TRBD1 is a possible D gene (6 bases). CDR1 LNHDA and CDR2 SQIVND come from the germline V gene (reference sequence). The CDR3 consists of 14 residues. Between the trimmed V and J ends, which lost 5 bases and 0 bases, there was a span of 10 bases. CDR3 DNA: TGTGCCAGTAGTCCTCGGACAGTGAACACTGAAGCTTTCTTT. Its translation is CASSPRTVNTEAFF.

V and J are TRBV5-6 and TRBJ2-3; tentatively, D is TRBD1 or TRBD2 (5 bases each). V was shortened by 3 bases and J by 0 bases, with 5 bases between the two germline ends. The CDR3 is 13 amino acids. Germline CDR1 is SGHDT and CDR2 is YYEEEE. This CDR3 is CASSWGSTDTQYF. The CDR3 DNA follows: TGTGCCAGCAGCTGGGGGAGCACAGATACGCAGTATTTT. Filled out from reference TRBV5-6 and TRBJ2-3, the complete variable domain reads DAGVTQSPTHLIKTRGQQVTLRCSPKSGHDTVSWYQQALGQGPQFIFQYYEEEERQRGNFPDRFSGHQFPNYSSELNVNALLLGDSALYLCASSWGSTDTQYFGPGTRLTVL.

The chain joins TRBV2 to TRBJ2-7; D remains unclear. Germline V gene sequence: CDR1 SNHLY, CDR2 FYNNEI. This CDR3 spans 15 amino acids. V was trimmed by 2 bases and J by 8 bases, leaving 19 bases between them. The CDR3 region has the DNA TGTGCCAGCAGTGAAAGAGGTCTAGGATGGAAGAAGCAGTACTTC. Protein: CASSERGLGWKKQYF.

The chain recombines TRBV7-9 with TRBJ1-2; 8 nucleotides line up with TRBD1. The CDR3 extends over 17 amino acids. CDR1 is SEHNR and CDR2 is FQNEAQ in the germline V gene (reference sequence). J lost 1 base, V lost 4 bases, and 11 bases had no gene match. Here the CDR3 reads CASSSDRAESFNYGYTF. In nucleotides, the CDR3 is TGTGCCAGCAGCTCGGACAGGGCCGAGAGTTTTAACTATGGCTACACCTTC.

V and J are TRBV9 and TRBJ2-3; 13 bases match TRBD2. This CDR3 has 17 residues. The germline V gene encodes CDR1 SGDLS and CDR2 YYNGEE. V lost 4 bases and J lost 4; bases outside the gene matches: 9. The CDR3 reads CASSSTSGRAQADTQYF. DNA for the CDR3: TGTGCCAGCAGCTCTACTAGCGGGAGGGCCCAAGCAGATACGCAGTATTTT.

The gene calls are TRBV4-2 and TRBJ2-1; D call uncertain. This CDR3 contains 15 residues. V lost 0 bases and J lost 5, with 11 bases in between. CDR1 is LGHNA, CDR2 YNFKEQ, per germline. The chain's CDR3 is CASSQEGQRDNEQFF. The CDR3 DNA is TGTGCCAGCAGCCAAGAGGGCCAGAGAGACAATGAGCAGTTCTTC.

A single count supports this clone. The chain joins TRBV5-1 to TRBJ1-2; D uncertain. V was clipped by 1 base and J by 2 bases, with 6 bases between them. CDR3 length: 13 amino acids. CDR1 SGHRS and CDR2 YFSETQ come from the germline V gene. The CDR3 is CASSLRLNYGYTF. In DNA, the CDR3 is TGCGCCAGCAGCTTGCGCCTAAACTATGGCTACACCTTC.

The chain combines TRBV20-1 with TRBJ2-5; D is unresolved. The CDR3 spans 11 residues. Looked up from germline, CDR1 is DFQATT and CDR2 is SNEGSKA (reference sequence). V lost 3 bases, J lost 1 base, and 3 bases lay in between. The CDR3 loop reads CSARGQETQYF. CDR3 bases: TGCAGTGCTAGGGGCCAAGAGACCCAGTACTTC.

The chain links TRBV7-2 to TRBJ2-7; 7 bases map to TRBD2. The CDR3 covers 15 residues. Trimming cost V 5 bases and J 0 bases; bases outside gene matches: 7. Per germline, CDR1 SGHTA and CDR2 FQGNSA. The DNA for the CDR3 is TGTGCCAGCAGCAATAGCGGGCCCGGCTCCTACGAGCAGTACTTC. Translating it yields CASSNSGPGSYEQYF.